This T cell receptor (beta chain) derives from a study of T-cell reconstitution after alpha-beta-depleted transplantation in children. General study points: At day 60, the high TCRbeta diversity found in some patients originated from recipient T cells and thymic progenitors that had survived. Alpha-beta T cells present about two months after transplant were reported to originate from several hundred expanded graft clones. From newly produced T cells came most of the T-cell counts and diversity one year after transplant.

Construction of the TCRbeta library involved unique molecular identifiers. MiXCR, applied by TCRdb to the PCR reads, yields one record per CDR3 protein. The table includes 200,000 or so distinct CDR3 sequences, about 6.6% detected once. The V end was cut by 5 bases, the J end by 0 bases, with 13 bases between. The CDR3 runs 15 residues. Germline CDR1 reads SGHTA; CDR2 reads FQGNSA. In this sample, this clonotype turned up many times. The antigen remains unidentified. The TCR was taken from a boy aged 2-9 years with acute lymphoblastic leukemia, due to receive a stem cell transplant. The chain has TRBV7-2 and TRBJ1-1; D is unresolved. The sample consisted of PBMCs, taken before TCRalphabeta/CD19-depleted stem cell transplant. The CDR3 sequence is CASSPARNMNTEAFF. As DNA, the CDR3 is TGTGCCAGCAGCCCCGCGCGGAACATGAACACTGAAGCTTTCTTT.